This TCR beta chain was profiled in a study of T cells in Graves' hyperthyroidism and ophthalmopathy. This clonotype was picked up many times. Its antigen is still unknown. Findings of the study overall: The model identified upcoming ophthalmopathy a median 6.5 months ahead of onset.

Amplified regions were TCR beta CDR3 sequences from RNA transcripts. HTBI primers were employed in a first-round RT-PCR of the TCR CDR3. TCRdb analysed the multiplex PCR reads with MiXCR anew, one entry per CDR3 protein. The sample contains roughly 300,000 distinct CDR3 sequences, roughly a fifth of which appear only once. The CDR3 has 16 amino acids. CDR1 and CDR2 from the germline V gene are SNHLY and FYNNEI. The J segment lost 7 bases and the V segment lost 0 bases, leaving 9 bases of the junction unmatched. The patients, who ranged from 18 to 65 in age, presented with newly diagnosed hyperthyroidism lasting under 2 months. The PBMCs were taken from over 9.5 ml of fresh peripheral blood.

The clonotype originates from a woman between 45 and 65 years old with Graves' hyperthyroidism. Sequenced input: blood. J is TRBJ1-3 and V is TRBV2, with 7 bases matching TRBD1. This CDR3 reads CASSEARAGGRNTIYF. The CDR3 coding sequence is TGTGCCAGCAGTGAAGCGCGGGCAGGGGGAAGGAACACCATATATTTT.